Shown below are 13 T cell receptor beta chains from a single sample sequenced in a study of blood T cell repertoires in COVID-19. Some clones are missing from TCRdb's copy, which holds only in-frame ones; the method was immunoSEQ multiplex PCR. Here the sample spans some 150,000 clones, about 87% being singletons. Sample: peripheral blood. The receptors originated from a man aged 50 or older who had recovered from COVID-19.

V and J are TRBV19 and TRBJ1-4; D is unresolved. CDR1 is LNHDA and CDR2 is SQIVND in the germline V gene (reference sequence). Deletions cut 1 base from V and 4 bases from J, with 16 bases between. The CDR3 runs to 17 residues. The CDR3 nucleotides are TGTGCCAGTAGTATAGTTGGCAGTCCTCGGGATAATGAAAAACTGTTTTTT. Translating gives CASSIVGSPRDNEKLFF.

The CDR3 DNA reads TGCGCCAGCAGCCATGTAACCGGGACAGTTCTACCCGAGCAGTACTTC. It codes for CASSHVTGTVLPEQYF. The chain couples TRBV4-3 to TRBJ2-7, with 7 positions matching TRBD1. The CDR3 sequence is 16 residues long. Germline V lookup: CDR1 LGHNA, CDR2 YSLEER. V dropped 3 bases and J dropped 6; count of bases not matched to a gene: 14.

The chain has TRBV4-2 and TRBJ1-6, with D possibly being TRBD1 (6 bases). V lost 0 bases, J lost 0 bases, and 9 bases lay in between. The germline V gene encodes CDR1 LGHNA and CDR2 YNFKEQ. This CDR3 has 17 amino acids. CDR3 protein: CASSQEGASSYNSPLHF. The CDR3 nucleotides are TGTGCCAGCAGCCAAGAGGGGGCGAGCTCCTATAATTCACCCCTCCACTTT.

The rearrangement joins TRBV19 to TRBJ2-5; 8 nucleotides agree with TRBD2. Losses at the gene ends were 3 bases for V and 5 bases for J; bases not matched to a gene: 2. CDR3 length: 13 residues. Germline V lookup: CDR1 LNHDA, CDR2 SQIVND (reference sequence). The CDR3 bases are TGTGCCAGTAGTATCAGCGGGGGTGAGACCCAGTACTTC. Its protein product is CASSISGGETQYF.

The chain couples TRBV30 to TRBJ2-7; 10 bases map to TRBD1. Germline V gene sequence: CDR1 GTSNPN, CDR2 SVGIG (reference sequence). This CDR3 is built from 14 residues. V was pared by 3 bases and J by 2 bases, with 4 bases of the junction left unmatched. DNA for the CDR3: TGTGCCTGGAGCGATGGGACAGGGGCCTACGAGCAGTACTTC. This sequence encodes CAWSDGTGAYEQYF.

The CDR3: CASSNGASNYGYTF. CDR3 DNA sequence: TGTGCCAGCAGTAATGGGGCCAGTAACTATGGCTACACCTTC. The V call is TRBV5-5, the J call TRBJ1-2; D is possibly TRBD1 (5 bases). The V end lost 5 bases, the J end lost 1 base, and 12 bases lay between the germline ends. This CDR3 is built from 14 residues. The germline V gene has CDR1 SGHKS and CDR2 YYEKEE (reference sequence).

J is TRBJ1-2 and V is TRBV13; D is unresolved. Germline V gives CDR1 PRHDT, CDR2 FYEKMQ (reference sequence). V gave up 2 bases and J gave up 2 bases, with 12 bases separating them. The CDR3 is made up of 15 amino acids. The CDR3, as DNA: TGTGCCAGCAGCTTATATGAGAAACCGAACTATGGCTACACCTTC. Translating gives CASSLYEKPNYGYTF.

The CDR3 protein is CASSIRYKGSYNSPLHF. The CDR3 coding sequence is TGTGCCAGTAGTATACGTTACAAGGGGTCCTATAATTCACCCCTCCACTTT. The chain carries TRBV19 and TRBJ1-6; a possible D gene is TRBD1 (5 bases). The germline gives CDR1 LNHDA, CDR2 SQIVND (reference sequence). There are 17 residues in the CDR3. Trimming removed 2 bases from V and 1 base from J, with 12 bases in between. Variable domain in full (rest from reference TRBV19 and TRBJ1-6): DGGITQSPKYLFRKEGQNVTLSCEQNLNHDAMYWYRQDPGQGLRLIYYSQIVNDFQKGDIAEGYSVSREKKESFPLTVTSAQKNPTAFYLCASSIRYKGSYNSPLHFGNGTRLTVT.

V gene TRBV6-6 combines with J gene TRBJ1-1; D unresolved. V shed 0 bases and J shed 4 bases, with 9 bases lying between them. Germline CDR1 and CDR2: MNHNY and SVGAGI (reference sequence). This CDR3 is 14 amino acids long. CDR3 bases: TGTGCCAGCAGTTACTCGAACCGGGTCACTGAAGCTTTCTTT. Its protein is CASSYSNRVTEAFF.

J is TRBJ1-3 and V is TRBV2, with a possible D match to TRBD1 (6 bases). Germline V gene sequence: CDR1 SNHLY, CDR2 FYNNEI. V was cut by 5 bases and J by 0 bases, with 11 bases left in between. The CDR3 loop spans 15 amino acids. The CDR3 spells CASSRQATSGNTIYF. The CDR3 region has the DNA TGTGCCAGCAGTCGACAGGCCACCTCTGGAAACACCATATATTTT.

This clone was counted only a few times. The chain has TRBV7-6 and TRBJ2-3; 7 bases fit TRBD2. CDR1 is SGHVS and CDR2 is FNYEAQ in the germline V gene. The trim removed 1 base at V and 0 bases at J, leaving 7 bases unmatched. The CDR3 extends over 17 amino acids. CDR3 DNA: TGTGCCAGCAGCTTAGTTCGAAGCGGGAATAGCACAGATACGCAGTATTTT. It yields the protein CASSLVRSGNSTDTQYF. The full variable domain, with the rest looked up from reference TRBV7-6 and TRBJ2-3, is GAGVSQSPRYKVTKRGQDVALRCDPISGHVSLYWYRQALGQGPEFLTYFNYEAQQDKSGLPNDRFSAERPEGSISTLTIQRTEQRDSAMYRCASSLVRSGNSTDTQYFGPGTRLTVL.

This clone is a singleton in its sample. The chain uses TRBV27 and TRBJ2-3, with D perhaps TRBD1 (6 bases). V lost 5 bases and J 8 bases, leaving 29 bases between the germline ends. This CDR3 spans 18 amino acids. Germline values: CDR1 MNHEY, CDR2 SMNVEV (reference sequence). CDR3 nucleotide sequence: TGTGCCAGCAGTCGAAATCTACCGGACAGAGCCGAAAAACGTACGCAGTATTTT. Its protein product is CASSRNLPDRAEKRTQYF.

This clone was found once. This chain's CDR3 is CASRTGFSNYGYTF. CDR3 coding DNA: TGTGCCAGCAGGACAGGTTTTTCTAACTATGGCTACACCTTC. V is TRBV7-9 and J is TRBJ1-2; D may be TRBD1 (6 bases). V lost 6 bases and J lost 0, with 11 bases in between. The CDR3 spans 14 residues. Per the germline V gene, CDR1 is SEHNR and CDR2 is FQNEAQ (reference sequence).